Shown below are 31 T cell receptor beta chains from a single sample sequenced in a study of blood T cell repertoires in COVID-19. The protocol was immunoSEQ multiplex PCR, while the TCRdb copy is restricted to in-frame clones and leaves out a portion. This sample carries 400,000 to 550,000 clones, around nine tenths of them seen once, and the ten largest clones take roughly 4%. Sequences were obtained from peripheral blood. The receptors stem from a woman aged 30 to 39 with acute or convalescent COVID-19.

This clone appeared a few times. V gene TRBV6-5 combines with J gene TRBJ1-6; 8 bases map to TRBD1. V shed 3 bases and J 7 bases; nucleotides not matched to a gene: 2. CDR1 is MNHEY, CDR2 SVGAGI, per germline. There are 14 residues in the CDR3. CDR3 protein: CASSYDRGNSPLHF. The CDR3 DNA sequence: TGTGCCAGCAGTTATGACAGGGGAAATTCACCCCTCCACTTT.

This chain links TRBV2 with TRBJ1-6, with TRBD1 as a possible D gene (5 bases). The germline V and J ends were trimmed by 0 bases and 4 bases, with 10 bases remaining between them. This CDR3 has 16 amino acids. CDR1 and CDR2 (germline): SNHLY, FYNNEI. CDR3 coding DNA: TGTGCCAGCAGTGAAGCGCGACAGCGTTATAATTCACCCCTCCACTTT. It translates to CASSEARQRYNSPLHF.

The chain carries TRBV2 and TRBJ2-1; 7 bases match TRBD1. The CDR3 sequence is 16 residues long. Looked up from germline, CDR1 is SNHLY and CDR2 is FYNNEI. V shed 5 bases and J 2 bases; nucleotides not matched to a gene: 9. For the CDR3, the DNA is TGTGCCAGCAGTTCTATGACAGGGAGTCCCTACAATGAGCAGTTCTTC. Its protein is CASSSMTGSPYNEQFF.

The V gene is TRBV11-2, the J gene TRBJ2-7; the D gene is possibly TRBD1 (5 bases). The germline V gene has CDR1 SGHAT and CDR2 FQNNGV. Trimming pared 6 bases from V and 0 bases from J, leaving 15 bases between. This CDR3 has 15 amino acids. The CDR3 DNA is TGTGCCAGCAGGCGAATCCCAGACAGCTCCTACGAGCAGTACTTC. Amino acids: CASRRIPDSSYEQYF.

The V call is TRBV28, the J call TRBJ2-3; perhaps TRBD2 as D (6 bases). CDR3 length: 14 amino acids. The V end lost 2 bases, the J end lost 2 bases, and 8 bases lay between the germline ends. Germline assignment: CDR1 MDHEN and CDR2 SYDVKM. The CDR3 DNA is TGTGCCAGCAGTTTAGGGAGGTACACAGATACGCAGTATTTT. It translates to CASSLGRYTDTQYF. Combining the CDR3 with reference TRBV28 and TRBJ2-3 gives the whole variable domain DVKVTQSSRYLVKRTGEKVFLECVQDMDHENMFWYRQDPGLGLRLIYFSYDVKMKEKGDIPEGYSVSREKKERFSLILESASTNQTSMYLCASSLGRYTDTQYFGPGTRLTVL.

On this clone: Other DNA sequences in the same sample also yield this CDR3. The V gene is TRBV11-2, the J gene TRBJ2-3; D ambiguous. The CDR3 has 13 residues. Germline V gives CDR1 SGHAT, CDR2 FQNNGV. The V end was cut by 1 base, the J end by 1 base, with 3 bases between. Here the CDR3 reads CASSLAGTDTQYF. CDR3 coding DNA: TGTGCCAGCAGCTTAGCCGGCACAGATACGCAGTATTTT.

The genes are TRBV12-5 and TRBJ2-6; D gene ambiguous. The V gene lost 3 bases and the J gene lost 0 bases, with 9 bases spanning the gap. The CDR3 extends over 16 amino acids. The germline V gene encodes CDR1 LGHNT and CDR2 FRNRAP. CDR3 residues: CASGLESFSGANVLTF. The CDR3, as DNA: TGTGCTAGTGGTTTAGAGTCTTTCTCTGGGGCCAACGTCCTGACTTTC.

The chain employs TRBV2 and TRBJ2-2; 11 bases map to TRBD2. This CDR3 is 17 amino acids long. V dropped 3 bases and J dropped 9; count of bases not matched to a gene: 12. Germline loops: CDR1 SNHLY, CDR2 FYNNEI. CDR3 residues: CASSDRWGLAARRELFF. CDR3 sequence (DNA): TGTGCCAGCAGTGATAGGTGGGGACTAGCGGCTCGCAGGGAGCTGTTTTTT.

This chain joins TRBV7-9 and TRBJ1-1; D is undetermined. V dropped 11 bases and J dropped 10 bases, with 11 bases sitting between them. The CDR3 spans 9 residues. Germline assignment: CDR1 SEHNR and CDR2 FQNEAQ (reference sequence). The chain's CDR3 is CAPRWVAFF. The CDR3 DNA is TGTGCCCCCAGGTGGGTAGCTTTCTTT.

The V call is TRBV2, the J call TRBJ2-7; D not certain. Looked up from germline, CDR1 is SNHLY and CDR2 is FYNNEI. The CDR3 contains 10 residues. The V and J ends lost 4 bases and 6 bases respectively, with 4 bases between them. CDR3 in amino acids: CASSAVEQYF. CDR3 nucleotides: TGTGCCAGCAGTGCAGTCGAGCAGTACTTC. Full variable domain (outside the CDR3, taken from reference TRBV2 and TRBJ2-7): EPEVTQTPSHQVTQMGQEVILRCVPISNHLYFYWYRQILGQKVEFLVSFYNNEISEKSEIFDDQFSVERPDGSNFTLKIRSTKLEDSAMYFCASSAVEQYFGPGTRLTVT.

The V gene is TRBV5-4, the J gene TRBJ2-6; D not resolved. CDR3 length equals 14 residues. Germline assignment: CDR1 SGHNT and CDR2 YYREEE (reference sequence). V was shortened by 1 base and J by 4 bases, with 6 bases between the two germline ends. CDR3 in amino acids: CASSLSQGANVLTF. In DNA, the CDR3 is TGTGCCAGCAGCTTGTCCCAGGGGGCCAACGTCCTGACTTTC.

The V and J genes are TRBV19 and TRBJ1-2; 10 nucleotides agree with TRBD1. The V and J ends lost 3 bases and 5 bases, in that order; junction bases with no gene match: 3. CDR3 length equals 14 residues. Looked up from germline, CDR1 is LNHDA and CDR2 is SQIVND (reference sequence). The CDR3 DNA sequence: TGTGCCAGTAGTATCGGGACAGGGGATTATGGCTACACCTTC. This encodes CASSIGTGDYGYTF.

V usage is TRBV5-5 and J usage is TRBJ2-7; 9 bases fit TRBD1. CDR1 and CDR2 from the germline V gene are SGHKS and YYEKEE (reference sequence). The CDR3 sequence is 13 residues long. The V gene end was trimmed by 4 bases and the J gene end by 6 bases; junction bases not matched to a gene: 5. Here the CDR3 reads CASSGYRGREQYF. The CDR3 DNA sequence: TGTGCCAGCAGCGGATACAGGGGGCGCGAGCAGTACTTC.

The CDR3 DNA is TGCAGCGGGGGGACAGGACAAAACACCGGGGAGCTGTTTTTT. Translation: CSGGTGQNTGELFF. The chain recombines TRBV29-1 with TRBJ2-2; TRBD1 matches 8 bases. V shed 7 bases and J 2 bases; nucleotides not matched to a gene: 6. The germline gives CDR1 SQVTM, CDR2 ANQGSEA. CDR3 size: 14 residues.

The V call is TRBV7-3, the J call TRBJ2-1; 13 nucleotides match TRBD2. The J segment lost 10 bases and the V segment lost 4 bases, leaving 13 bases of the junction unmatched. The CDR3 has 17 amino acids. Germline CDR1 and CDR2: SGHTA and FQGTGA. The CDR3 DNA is TGTGCCAGCAGCTCGCCAACGGGACTAGCGGGGCAGGGGGAGCAGTTCTTC. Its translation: CASSSPTGLAGQGEQFF.

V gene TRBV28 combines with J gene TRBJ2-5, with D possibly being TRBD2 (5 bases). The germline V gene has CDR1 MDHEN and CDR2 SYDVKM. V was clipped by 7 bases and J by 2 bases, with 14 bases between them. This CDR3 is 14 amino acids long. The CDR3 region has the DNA TGTGCCAGCATTAAGGGCGGAGGACAAGAGACCCAGTACTTC. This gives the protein CASIKGGGQETQYF.

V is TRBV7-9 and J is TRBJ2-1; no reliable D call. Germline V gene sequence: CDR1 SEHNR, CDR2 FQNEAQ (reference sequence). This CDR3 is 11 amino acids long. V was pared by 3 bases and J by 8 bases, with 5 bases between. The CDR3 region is CASSLLYEQFF. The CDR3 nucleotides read TGTGCCAGCAGCTTGTTATATGAGCAGTTCTTC.

The CDR3 protein is CASSLLPNEQFF. DNA of the CDR3: TGCGCCAGCAGCTTGCTCCCCAATGAGCAGTTCTTC. The chain is built from TRBV5-1 and TRBJ2-1; D is unresolved. V was cut by 1 base and J by 6 bases, with 5 bases left in between. This CDR3 region has 12 residues. Per the germline V gene, CDR1 is SGHRS and CDR2 is YFSETQ.

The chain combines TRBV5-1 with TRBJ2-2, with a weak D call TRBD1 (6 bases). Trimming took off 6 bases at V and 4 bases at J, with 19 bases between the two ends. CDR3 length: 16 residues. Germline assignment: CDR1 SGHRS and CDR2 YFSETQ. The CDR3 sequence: CASTEDRDSFTGELFF. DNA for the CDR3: TGCGCCAGCACCGAGGACAGAGATTCGTTCACCGGGGAGCTGTTTTTT.

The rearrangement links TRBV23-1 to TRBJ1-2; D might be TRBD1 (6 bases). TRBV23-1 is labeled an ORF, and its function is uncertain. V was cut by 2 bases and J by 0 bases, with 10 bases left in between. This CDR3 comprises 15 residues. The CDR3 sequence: CASSQRGRANYGYTF. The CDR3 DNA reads TGCGCCAGCAGTCAAAGGGGGAGAGCTAACTATGGCTACACCTTC.

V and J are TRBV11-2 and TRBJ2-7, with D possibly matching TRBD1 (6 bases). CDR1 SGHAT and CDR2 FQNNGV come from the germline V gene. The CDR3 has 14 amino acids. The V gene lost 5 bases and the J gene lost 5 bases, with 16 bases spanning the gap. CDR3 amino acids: CASSAHRALNEQYF. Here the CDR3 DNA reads TGTGCCAGCAGCGCCCACAGGGCACTCAACGAGCAGTACTTC.

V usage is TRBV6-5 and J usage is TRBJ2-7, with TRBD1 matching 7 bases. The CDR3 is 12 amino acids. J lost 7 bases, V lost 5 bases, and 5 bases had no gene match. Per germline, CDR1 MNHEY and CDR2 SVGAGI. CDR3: CASSRQGHEQYF. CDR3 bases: TGTGCCAGCAGTCGACAGGGTCATGAGCAGTACTTC.

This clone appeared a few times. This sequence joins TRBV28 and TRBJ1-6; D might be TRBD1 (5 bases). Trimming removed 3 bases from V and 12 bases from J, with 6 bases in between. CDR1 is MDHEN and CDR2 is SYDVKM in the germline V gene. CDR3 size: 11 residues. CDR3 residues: CASSFGGPLHF. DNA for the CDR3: TGTGCCAGCAGTTTCGGGGGACCCCTCCACTTT.

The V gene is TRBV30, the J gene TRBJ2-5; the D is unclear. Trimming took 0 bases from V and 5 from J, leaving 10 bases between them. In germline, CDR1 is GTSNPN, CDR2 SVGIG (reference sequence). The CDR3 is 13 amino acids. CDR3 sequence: CAWSVRALETQYF. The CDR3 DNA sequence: TGTGCCTGGAGTGTACGAGCCCTGGAGACCCAGTACTTC.

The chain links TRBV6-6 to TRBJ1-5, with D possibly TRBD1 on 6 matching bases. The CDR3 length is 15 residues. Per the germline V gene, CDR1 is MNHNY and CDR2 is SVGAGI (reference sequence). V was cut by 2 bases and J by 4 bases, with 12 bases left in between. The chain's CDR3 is CASSYVARGNQPQHF. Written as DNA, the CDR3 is TGTGCCAGCAGTTACGTAGCCAGGGGAAATCAGCCCCAGCATTTT.

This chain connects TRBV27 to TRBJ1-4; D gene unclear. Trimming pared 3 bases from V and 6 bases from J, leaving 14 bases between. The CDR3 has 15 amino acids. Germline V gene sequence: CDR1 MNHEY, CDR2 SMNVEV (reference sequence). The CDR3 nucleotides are TGTGCCAGCAGTTTTCCCGGGGTTCTATATGAAAAACTGTTTTTT. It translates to CASSFPGVLYEKLFF.

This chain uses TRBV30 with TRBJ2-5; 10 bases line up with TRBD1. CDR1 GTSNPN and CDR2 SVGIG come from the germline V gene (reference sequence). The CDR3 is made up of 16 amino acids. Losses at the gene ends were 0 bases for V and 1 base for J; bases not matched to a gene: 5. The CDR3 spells CAWSVGTGASQETQYF. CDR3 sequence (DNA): TGTGCCTGGAGTGTAGGGACAGGGGCGAGCCAAGAGACCCAGTACTTC.

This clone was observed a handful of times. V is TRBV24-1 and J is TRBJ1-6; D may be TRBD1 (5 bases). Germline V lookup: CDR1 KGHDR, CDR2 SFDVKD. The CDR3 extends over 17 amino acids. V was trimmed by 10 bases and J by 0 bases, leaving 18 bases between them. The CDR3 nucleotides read TGTGCCACGGGACTTCCCCGTCGGTCCTCCTATAATTCACCCCTCCACTTT. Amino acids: CATGLPRRSSYNSPLHF.

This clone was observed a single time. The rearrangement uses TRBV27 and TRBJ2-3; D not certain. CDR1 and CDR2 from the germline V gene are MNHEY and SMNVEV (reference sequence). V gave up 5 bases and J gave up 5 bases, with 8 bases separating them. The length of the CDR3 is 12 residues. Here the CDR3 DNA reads TGTGCCAGCAGTACTTCAGGAGATACGCAGTATTTT. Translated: CASSTSGDTQYF.

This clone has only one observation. In nucleotides, the CDR3 is TGTGCCAGCAGTCCCGGACTAGGTGGCACCGGGGAGCTGTTTTTT. This gives the protein CASSPGLGGTGELFF. This chain connects TRBV6-5 to TRBJ2-2; 7 bases fit TRBD2. This CDR3 spans 15 amino acids. CDR1 and CDR2 from the germline V gene are MNHEY and SVGAGI. V shed 5 bases and J 4 bases; nucleotides not matched to a gene: 7.

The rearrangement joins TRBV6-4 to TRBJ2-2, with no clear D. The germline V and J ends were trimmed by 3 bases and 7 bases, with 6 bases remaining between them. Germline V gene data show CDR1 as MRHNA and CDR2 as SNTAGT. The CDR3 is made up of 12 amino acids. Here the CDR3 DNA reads TGTGCCAGCAGTGAATATAACGGGGAGCTGTTTTTT. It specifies CASSEYNGELFF.